One TCR beta chain is described in this entry. Its antigen target is currently unknown. No base-level quality is on record; no much larger clone is a single base apart. The record originates from a study of T cell responses to AZD1222 COVID-19 vaccine (dated by TCRdb to the early 2020s). For context, the study as a whole: TCR sequencing was performed for roughly 240 trial participants, of whom approximately 200 were given two doses of AZD1222 and approximately 25 were given two doses of MenACWY control vaccine. Trial participants were enrolled into age subgroups of 18-55, 56-69 and 70-plus years, which contained 148, 28 and 57 TCR-sequenced participants, respectively. Broad study findings and their caveats: Reportedly, almost half of the unique spike-specific TCRs recognized epitopes lying outside the regions that are mutated in the B.1.351 and B.1.1.7 variants. Most participants were white British and females outnumbered males, and the authors suggested that clonal diversity may have been underestimated. The 56-69-year group was small, and its depth increase did not reach significance, likely because of low power. Only a handful of AZD1222 recipients were SARS-CoV-2 seropositive at baseline, limiting conclusions about previously exposed vaccinees. After two AZD1222 doses, spike-specific TCR breadth and depth were significantly higher than at day 0 and than in MenACWY recipients. The vaccine-associated CD4 TCRs covered the entire spike protein, and the dominant responses fell in regions 160-218 and 743-854. No day 14 peak-response samples were available, so repertoires were characterized only after the peak T cell response.

The meaning of the sample's time point label: about 28 days (+/-7) after the second vaccine dose. AZD1222 recipients given second doses at about 4 weeks or at about 12 weeks were pooled, since spike-specific TCR depth and breadth were not found to differ between the two schedules. Samples from vaccinated people were obtained from the UK trials COV001 and COV002, which included a single-blind randomized controlled phase 2/3 trial of AZD1222 (ChAdOx1 nCoV-19) in healthy adults. For TCRbeta chain sequencing, PBMC samples from trial participants were taken at day 0 and at day 28 after the second dose. Looking up the germline V gene (reference sequence) yields CDR1 PRHDT and CDR2 FYEKMQ. From its cysteine to its phenylalanine, the CDR3 spans 13 amino acids. The CDR3 DNA has 39 bases and is translated from base 1. V is pared back by 4 bases and J by 8 bases, with 12 bases lying between the germline termini.

The CDR3 regions of human TCRbeta chains were analyzed by immunosequencing. Per the authors' processing: Repertoire TCRs were matched against a reference library of SARS-CoV-2-specific TCRs generated with the MIRA antigen-specificity platform. Breadth meant the fraction of unique TCRs that were SARS-CoV-2-associated, whereas depth meant the fraction of total T cells that were SARS-CoV-2-associated. Each spike-specific TCR was assigned to its reactive spike region and to a CD4 or CD8 class using the MIRA data. Log10-transformed breadth and depth values were compared by one-way ANOVA with Sidak's multiple comparisons tests. Entries here come from immuneACCESS through TCRdb and include only in-frame sequences with V and J called. Some clones fail to appear in such tables; in the studies checked, an unresolved V gene covers under half of the shortfall, and the cause of the remainder is unknown. V and J calls and clone size follow that table, whereas D and trimming were derived from the DNA. The sample data list approximately 80,000 clones, and around 85% of these were observed just once. About 3.5% of the sample lies in the top ten.

Sequencing used peripheral blood, obtained 28 days after the second AZD1222 dose. The TCR originated in an adult who received the AZD1222 COVID-19 vaccine. The rearranged segments are TRBV13 and TRBJ2-4; confidence is insufficient to name the D gene. This receptor has the CDR3 CASSSDGEDIQYF. In nucleotide form, the sequence is TGTGCCAGCAGCTCGGACGGCGAGGACATTCAGTACTTC.